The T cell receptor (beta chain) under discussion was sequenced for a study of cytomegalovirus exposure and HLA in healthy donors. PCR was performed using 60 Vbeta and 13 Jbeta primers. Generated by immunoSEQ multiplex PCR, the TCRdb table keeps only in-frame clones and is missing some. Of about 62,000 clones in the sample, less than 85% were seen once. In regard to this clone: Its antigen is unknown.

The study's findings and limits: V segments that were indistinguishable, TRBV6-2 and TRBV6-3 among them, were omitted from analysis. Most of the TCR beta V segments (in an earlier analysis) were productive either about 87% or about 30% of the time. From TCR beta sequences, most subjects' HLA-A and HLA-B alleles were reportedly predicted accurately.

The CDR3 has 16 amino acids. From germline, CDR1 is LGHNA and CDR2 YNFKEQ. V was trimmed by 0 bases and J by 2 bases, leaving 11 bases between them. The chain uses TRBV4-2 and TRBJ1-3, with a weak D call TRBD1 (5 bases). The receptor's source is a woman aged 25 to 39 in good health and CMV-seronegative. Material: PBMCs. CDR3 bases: TGTGCCAGCAGCCAAGAGGGGCCTGGGGCTGGAAACACCATATATTTT. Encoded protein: CASSQEGPGAGNTIYF.